Each of the 20 T cell receptor beta chains below was sequenced from the same sample in a study of cytomegalovirus exposure and HLA in healthy donors (dated by TCRdb to 2017 to 2019). The library was built by means of the immunoSEQ multiplex PCR assay. For the multiplex PCR, a mixture combining 60 forward primers for TCR Vbeta segments and 13 reverse primers for TCR Jbeta segments was used. TCRdb holds this immuneACCESS table with in-frame rearrangements only. Some clones are missing; in checked studies, unresolved V genes explain under half, and the rest has no known cause. A total of just over 150,000 clones appear in this sample, 70% to 85% of them only once. Jointly, the top ten make up around 6.6% of the sample. Sequencing input: PBMCs. The origin of the receptors is a woman in her 50s in good health and CMV-seropositive.

The V call is TRBV27, the J call TRBJ1-5; D remains unclear. With 8 bases removed from V and 4 bases from J, the gap between germline ends came to 6 bases. Germline-derived CDR1 and CDR2 are MNHEY and SMNVEV (reference sequence). This CDR3 region has 11 residues. The CDR3 spells CASGLNQPQHF. In DNA, the CDR3 is TGTGCCAGCGGACTGAATCAGCCCCAGCATTTT.

A single count supports this clone. The chain carries TRBV27 and TRBJ1-2; perhaps TRBD1 as D (6 bases). Germline CDR1 is MNHEY and CDR2 is SMNVEV (reference sequence). The CDR3 contains 13 residues. The V end was cut by 2 bases, the J end by 8 bases, with 12 bases between. Written as DNA, the CDR3 is TGTGCCAGCAGTTTAGAGGGTGGGGGCGGCTACACCTTC. Amino acid sequence: CASSLEGGGGYTF.

V and J are TRBV13 and TRBJ1-2; 9 nucleotides agree with TRBD1. The CDR3 is made up of 18 amino acids. Per germline, CDR1 PRHDT and CDR2 FYEKMQ (reference sequence). The V segment lost 3 bases and the J segment 8 bases; nucleotides outside the gene matches: 19. Here the CDR3 DNA reads TGTGCCAGCAGCTTCAGATTCGAGGGCTTAGGACAGGGGACCGGCTACACCTTC. Translated, it gives CASSFRFEGLGQGTGYTF.

The chain is built from TRBV2 and TRBJ2-7; 7 nucleotides match TRBD1. Germline CDR1 reads SNHLY; CDR2 reads FYNNEI. This CDR3 region has 13 residues. With V trimmed by 8 bases and J by 2 bases, 6 bases remained unmatched. CDR3 coding DNA: TGTGCCAGCCGAGACAGGGCGGCCTACGAGCAGTACTTC. It is translated as CASRDRAAYEQYF.

V and J are TRBV19 and TRBJ1-1; D is uncertain. The CDR3 is 13 amino acids. V lost 7 bases to trimming and J lost 1 base, with 10 bases between them. The germline gives CDR1 LNHDA, CDR2 SQIVND (reference sequence). The CDR3 DNA reads as TGTGCCAGTACTAGAGGGCAGAACACTGAAGCTTTCTTT. Amino acid sequence: CASTRGQNTEAFF.

This clone was seen only a few times. The chain couples TRBV5-1 to TRBJ1-1; possibly TRBD1 for D (5 bases). V lost 0 bases to trimming and J lost 2 bases, with 11 bases between them. Germline V CDR1 and CDR2: SGHRS, YFSETQ. This CDR3 has 15 amino acids. CDR3 protein: CASSLGWDFNTEAFF. In DNA form, the CDR3 reads TGCGCCAGCAGCTTGGGGTGGGACTTTAACACTGAAGCTTTCTTT.

The chain joins TRBV7-9 to TRBJ1-1; no reliable D call. Trimming took 8 bases from V and 7 from J, leaving 11 bases between them. Germline CDR1 is SEHNR and CDR2 is FQNEAQ (reference sequence). The CDR3 totals 11 residues. Here the CDR3 reads CASVVRGEAFF. The CDR3 bases are TGTGCCAGCGTCGTAAGAGGTGAAGCTTTCTTT.

The rearrangement uses TRBV25-1 and TRBJ1-5; TRBD1 agrees at 7 bases. The germline V gene encodes CDR1 MGHDK and CDR2 SYGVNS. The ends lost 5 bases at V and 7 bases at J; junction bases unmatched: 11. CDR3 length: 15 amino acids. As DNA, the CDR3 is TGTGCCAGCAGTCCCAAGGCAGGGGGTATCCAGCCCCAGCATTTT. Translating gives CASSPKAGGIQPQHF. Full variable domain (missing parts from reference TRBV25-1 and TRBJ1-5): EADIYQTPRYLVIGTGKKITLECSQTMGHDKMYWYQQDPGMELHLIHYSYGVNSTEKGDLSSESTVSRIRTEHFPLTLESARPSHTSQYLCASSPKAGGIQPQHFGDGTRLSIL.

V and J are TRBV6-1 and TRBJ1-3, with 7 positions matching TRBD1. Germline trimming cut 2 bases from V and 4 bases from J; bases unmatched to any gene: 8. CDR1 and CDR2 (germline): MNHNS, SASEGT. The CDR3 has 16 amino acids. CDR3 in DNA: TGTGCCAGCAGTGAAAAGGCCAGGGGGTACGGAAACACCATATATTTT. Translated: CASSEKARGYGNTIYF.

The CDR3 is CASSASGFRTDTQYF. Here the CDR3 DNA reads TGTGCCAGCAGCGCTAGCGGATTCCGCACAGATACGCAGTATTTT. This rearrangement joins TRBV9 to TRBJ2-3, with 7 bases that match TRBD2. Germline lookup yields CDR1 SGDLS and CDR2 YYNGEE. This CDR3 has 15 amino acids. With V trimmed by 3 bases and J by 1 base, 5 bases remained unmatched.

The chain has TRBV15 and TRBJ2-7; the D gene is possibly TRBD2 (5 bases). The CDR3 is 14 amino acids. The V and J ends lost 3 bases and 4 bases respectively, with 13 bases between them. Germline V CDR1 and CDR2: LNHNV, YYDKDF (reference sequence). CDR3 in amino acids: CATSSPGREYEQYF. The CDR3 nucleotides are TGTGCCACCAGCAGCCCGGGAAGAGAGTACGAGCAGTACTTC. The full variable domain, in which reference TRBV15 and TRBJ2-7 provide the parts outside the CDR3, is DAMVIQNPRYQVTQFGKPVTLSCSQTLNHNVMYWYQQKSSQAPKLLFHYYDKDFNNEADTPDNFQSRRPNTSFCFLDIRSPGLGDTAMYLCATSSPGREYEQYFGPGTRLTVT.

This chain's CDR3 is CASSANSASTDTQYF. The CDR3 region has the DNA TGTGCCAGCTCAGCTAACAGTGCTTCTACAGATACGCAGTATTTT. The J gene is TRBJ2-3, the V gene TRBV18; no reliable D call. Trimming took 5 bases from V and 3 from J, leaving 15 bases between them. This CDR3 spans 15 amino acids. Germline values: CDR1 KGHSH, CDR2 LQKENI.

V and J are TRBV18 and TRBJ2-1; the match to TRBD1 covers 9 bases. Losses at the gene ends were 6 bases for V and 1 base for J; bases not matched to a gene: 4. CDR3 length: 15 residues. Germline assignment: CDR1 KGHSH and CDR2 LQKENI. CDR3 nucleotide sequence: TGTGCCAGCTCGTCCGGGACAGGGTCCTACAATGAGCAGTTCTTC. It is translated as CASSSGTGSYNEQFF.

This clone was observed a few times. This chain joins TRBV4-1 and TRBJ2-3; D perhaps matches TRBD1 (5 bases). The CDR3 contains 15 residues. CDR1 MGHRA and CDR2 YSYEKL come from the germline V gene. V was clipped by 1 base and J by 0 bases, with 8 bases between them. CDR3 nucleotide sequence: TGCGCCAGCAGCCAAGGACAGCGTAGCACAGATACGCAGTATTTT. Translating gives CASSQGQRSTDTQYF.

V gene TRBV11-2 combines with J gene TRBJ1-2, with D unresolved. Germline lookup yields CDR1 SGHAT and CDR2 FQNNGV. The CDR3 contains 14 residues. The ends were cut back, 3 bases at V and 2 bases at J, with 10 bases in the middle. CDR3 amino acids: CASSFTASNYGYTF. The DNA for the CDR3 is TGTGCCAGCAGCTTTACAGCCTCAAACTATGGCTACACCTTC.

This rearrangement joins TRBV6-1 to TRBJ2-1; D call uncertain. Trimming removed 5 bases at V and 7 bases at J, with 18 bases between. The CDR3 is 15 residues long. CDR1 and CDR2 from the germline V gene are MNHNS and SASEGT. This CDR3 reads CASSLPSPGKNEQFF. The CDR3 nucleotides read TGTGCCAGCAGTCTACCTTCCCCAGGTAAAAATGAGCAGTTCTTC.

This clone showed up just once. The chain couples TRBV6-5 to TRBJ2-3; 8 nucleotides align to TRBD2. Germline assignment: CDR1 MNHEY and CDR2 SVGAGI. The CDR3 covers 16 residues. Unmatched junction bases numbered 6, after V lost 2 bases and J lost 2 bases. The CDR3, as DNA: TGTGCCAGCAGTTACCGGACTAGCTGGAACACAGATACGCAGTATTTT. It is translated as CASSYRTSWNTDTQYF.

The chain links TRBV7-9 to TRBJ1-1; the match to TRBD1 covers 9 bases. Germline lookup yields CDR1 SEHNR and CDR2 FQNEAQ (reference sequence). The CDR3 spans 17 residues. The junction had 10 bases not matched to a gene; V was cut back by 1 base and J by 4 bases. CDR3 nucleotides: TGTGCCAGCAGCTTAGTCCCCGGGACAGGGTGGGTCACTGAAGCTTTCTTT. This sequence encodes CASSLVPGTGWVTEAFF.

The chain joins TRBV6-5 to TRBJ1-5, with 7 bases that match TRBD1. Trimming removed 11 bases from V and 7 bases from J; junction bases left unmatched: 8. In germline, CDR1 is MNHEY, CDR2 SVGAGI. This CDR3 spans 12 amino acids. CDR3 residues: CAGSTGWQPQHF. CDR3 DNA sequence: TGTGCCGGTTCGACAGGGTGGCAGCCCCAGCATTTT.

This clone was picked up a small number of times. This chain joins TRBV27 and TRBJ2-1, with D possibly being TRBD2 (5 bases). CDR3 size: 14 residues. Germline CDR1 is MNHEY and CDR2 is SMNVEV (reference sequence). The germline V and J ends were trimmed by 7 bases and 2 bases, with 12 bases remaining between them. The DNA for the CDR3 is TGTGCCAGCACAAGGTCCGGGGCCTACAATGAGCAGTTCTTC. Amino acids: CASTRSGAYNEQFF.